The entry that follows covers one T cell receptor beta chain sequence. Its antigen is unknown. The entry originates in a study of regulatory T cells in long-lasting Graves disease. Time point here: newly diagnosed GD, antithyroid drugs for less than 3 months. Making the TCR library involved RNA that had been extracted from PBMCs. To make TCR beta libraries, researchers used iRepertoire HTBI primers and Arm-PCR of CDR3 regions. Via MiXCR, TCRdb re-called the multiplex PCR reads, giving one row per CDR3 protein. The sample records around 450,000 distinct CDR3 sequences, around 15% being singletons. Germline V gene sequence: CDR1 SQVTM, CDR2 ANQGSEA. This CDR3 has 11 residues. Trimming stripped 2 bases from V and 0 bases from J, with 2 bases between. Overall study findings and caveats: Peripheral blood alone, not thyroid tissue, underwent study. It was in persistent disease that TRBV28, TRBJ1-2 and TRBJ2-5 were favored.

Another study also made use of these data, one on T cells in Graves' hyperthyroidism and ophthalmopathy. That work adds: Using the HTBI primer set, a first-round RT-PCR was run on the TCR CDR3.

J is TRBJ2-7 and V is TRBV29-1; D uncertain. Material: peripheral blood mononuclear cells (PBMCs), obtained at new diagnosis, from a patient treated with antithyroid drugs. This clonotype was sampled from a man between 40 and 49 years old with Graves disease. CDR3 DNA: TGCAGCGTTGAACTCTCCTACGAGCAGTACTTC. This translates into CSVELSYEQYF.